The 4 T cell receptor beta chains in this list originate from one sample, sequenced in a study of T cells in tuberculosis. Assay used: immunoSEQ multiplex PCR; TCRdb lists only in-frame clones, some missing. The table has 35,000 to 50,000 clones, 94% seen once. The sample was PBMCs. These receptors all come from a donor aged 10-30 years with latent tuberculosis or without tuberculosis infection. Some clones in this sample may be carry-over from other donors' samples.

The genes are TRBV7-3 and TRBJ2-6, with TRBD1 matching 7 bases. The germline CDR1 and CDR2 sequences are SGHTA and FQGTGA. The CDR3 runs to 16 residues. The V segment lost 0 bases and the J segment 2 bases; nucleotides outside the gene matches: 1. Here the CDR3 reads CASSLTGGAGANVLTF. The CDR3 DNA reads TGTGCCAGCAGCTTAACAGGGGGCGCTGGGGCCAACGTCCTGACTTTC.

The CDR3 nucleotides read TGCGCCAGCAGCTTGGAGACAGGGTACCTTGGTGCTTTCTTT. Translating gives CASSLETGYLGAFF. The chain has TRBV5-1 and TRBJ1-1, with 7 bases that match TRBD1. Germline V CDR1 and CDR2: SGHRS, YFSETQ. Losses at the gene ends were 0 bases for V and 11 bases for J; bases not matched to a gene: 10. CDR3 length: 14 residues. The whole variable domain, filled in from reference TRBV5-1 and TRBJ1-1, reads KAGVTQTPRYLIKTRGQQVTLSCSPISGHRSVSWYQQTPGQGLQFLFEYFSETQRNKGNFPGRFSGRQFSNSRSEMNVSTLELGDSALYLCASSLETGYLGAFFGQGTRLTVV.

The V and J genes are TRBV28 and TRBJ2-7, with TRBD1 as a possible D gene (5 bases). Trimming removed 7 bases at V and 3 bases at J, with 19 bases between. CDR1 and CDR2 (germline): MDHEN, SYDVKM. The CDR3 spans 15 residues. The CDR3 reads CASKTAAGFLYEQYF. In nucleotides, the CDR3 is TGTGCCAGCAAAACGGCGGCAGGGTTTCTCTACGAGCAGTACTTC.

The V and J genes are TRBV28 and TRBJ1-3; TRBD1 might be the D (5 bases). The V gene's germline CDR1 is MDHEN and CDR2 SYDVKM. The CDR3 contains 13 residues. The V end lost 7 bases, the J end lost 6 bases, and 13 bases lay between the germline ends. The CDR3 protein is CASIPGVENTIYF. The CDR3 DNA reads TGTGCCAGCATCCCGGGGGTCGAAAACACCATATATTTT. Combining the CDR3 with reference TRBV28 and TRBJ1-3 gives the whole variable domain DVKVTQSSRYLVKRTGEKVFLECVQDMDHENMFWYRQDPGLGLRLIYFSYDVKMKEKGDIPEGYSVSREKKERFSLILESASTNQTSMYLCASIPGVENTIYFGEGSWLTVV.